A single sample gave rise to the 2 T cell receptor beta chains below, sequenced in a study of OX40 agonist ivuxolimab in advanced cancers. Produced via immunoSEQ multiplex PCR; TCRdb's table is partial and in-frame only. This table holds under 65,000 clones, less than 95% found once. This material consisted of CD4+ or CD8+ T cells sorted from blood, taken in a trial of the OX40 agonist ivuxolimab. Receptors were obtained from an adult with an advanced solid tumor such as melanoma, head and neck, liver or kidney cancer.

The chain links TRBV29-1 to TRBJ2-3; 13 nucleotides agree with TRBD2. There are 16 residues in the CDR3. The J segment lost 2 bases and the V segment lost 1 base, leaving 3 bases of the junction unmatched. Germline-derived CDR1 and CDR2 are SQVTM and ANQGSEA. Here the CDR3 DNA reads TGCAGCGTTGAAGGGACTAGCGGGGGTTACACAGATACGCAGTATTTT. It specifies CSVEGTSGGYTDTQYF.

The chain carries TRBV2 and TRBJ1-3; D not resolved. This CDR3 comprises 13 residues. Germline V CDR1 and CDR2: SNHLY, FYNNEI. Trimming removed 4 bases at V and 7 bases at J, with 11 bases between. The CDR3 sequence is CASSGAARNTIYF. The CDR3 coding sequence is TGTGCCAGCAGTGGGGCCGCTCGTAACACCATATATTTT.